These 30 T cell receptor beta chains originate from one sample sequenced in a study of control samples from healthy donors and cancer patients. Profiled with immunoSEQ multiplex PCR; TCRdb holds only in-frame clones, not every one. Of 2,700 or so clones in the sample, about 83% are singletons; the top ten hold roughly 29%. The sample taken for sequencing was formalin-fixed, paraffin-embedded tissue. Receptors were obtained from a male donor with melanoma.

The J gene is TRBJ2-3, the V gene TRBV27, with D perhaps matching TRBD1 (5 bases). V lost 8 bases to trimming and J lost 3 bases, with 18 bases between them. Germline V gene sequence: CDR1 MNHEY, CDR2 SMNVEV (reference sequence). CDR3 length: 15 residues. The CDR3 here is CASQSDSLLTDTQYF. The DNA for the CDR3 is TGTGCCAGCCAGAGCGACAGCCTATTAACAGATACGCAGTATTTT.

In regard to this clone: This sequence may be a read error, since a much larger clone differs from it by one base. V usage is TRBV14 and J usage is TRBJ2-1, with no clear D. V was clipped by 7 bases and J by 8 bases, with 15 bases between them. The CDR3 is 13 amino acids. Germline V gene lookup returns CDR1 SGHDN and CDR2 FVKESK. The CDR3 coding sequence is TGTGCCAGCAACCAGGTTTTGACTGATGAGCAGTTCTTC. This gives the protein CASNQVLTDEQFF. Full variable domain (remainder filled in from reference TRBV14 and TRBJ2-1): EAGVTQFPSHSVIEKGQTVTLRCDPISGHDNLYWYRRVMGKEIKFLLHFVKESKQDESGMPNNRFLAERTGGTYSTLKVQPAELEDSGVYFCASNQVLTDEQFFGPGTRLTVL.

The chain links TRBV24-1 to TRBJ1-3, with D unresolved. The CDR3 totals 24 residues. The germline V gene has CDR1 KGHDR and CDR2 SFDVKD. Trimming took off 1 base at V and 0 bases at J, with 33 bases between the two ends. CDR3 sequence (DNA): TGTGCCACCAGTGATTTCCAGTTGCAGCAGATTGAACCCACCCCCCCCCTCTCTGGAAACACCATATATTTT. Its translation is CATSDFQLQQIEPTPPLSGNTIYF.

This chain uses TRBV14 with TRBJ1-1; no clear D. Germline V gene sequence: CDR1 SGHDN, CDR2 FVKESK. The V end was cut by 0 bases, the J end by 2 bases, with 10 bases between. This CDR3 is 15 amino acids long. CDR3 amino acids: CASSQDPWGNTEAFF. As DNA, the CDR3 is TGTGCCAGCAGCCAAGATCCCTGGGGAAACACTGAAGCTTTCTTT.

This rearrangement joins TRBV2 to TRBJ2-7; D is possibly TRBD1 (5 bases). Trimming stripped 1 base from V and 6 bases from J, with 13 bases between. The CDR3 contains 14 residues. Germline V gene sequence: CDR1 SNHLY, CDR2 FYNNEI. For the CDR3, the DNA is TGTGCCAGCAGTGAAGAGGTCAGGGTTGCCGAGCAGTACTTC. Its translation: CASSEEVRVAEQYF.

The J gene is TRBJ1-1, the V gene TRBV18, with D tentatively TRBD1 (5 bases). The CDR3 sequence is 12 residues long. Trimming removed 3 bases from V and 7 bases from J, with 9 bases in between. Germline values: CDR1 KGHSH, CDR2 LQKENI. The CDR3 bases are TGTGCCAGCTCACCTATTCAGGGTGAAGCTTTCTTT. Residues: CASSPIQGEAFF.

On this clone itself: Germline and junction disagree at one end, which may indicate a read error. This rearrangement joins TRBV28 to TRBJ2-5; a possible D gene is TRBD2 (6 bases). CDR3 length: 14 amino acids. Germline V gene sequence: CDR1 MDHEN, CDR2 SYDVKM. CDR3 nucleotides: TGTACCAGCAGTTATACGGGACTCGGAGTGACCCAGTACTTC. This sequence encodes CTSSYTGLGVTQYF.

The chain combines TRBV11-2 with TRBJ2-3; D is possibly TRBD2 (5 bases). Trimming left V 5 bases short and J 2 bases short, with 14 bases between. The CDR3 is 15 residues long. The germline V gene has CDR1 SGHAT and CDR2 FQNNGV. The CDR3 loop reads CASSIRTSLTDTQYF. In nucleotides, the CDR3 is TGTGCCAGCAGCATAAGGACTTCCCTCACAGATACGCAGTATTTT.

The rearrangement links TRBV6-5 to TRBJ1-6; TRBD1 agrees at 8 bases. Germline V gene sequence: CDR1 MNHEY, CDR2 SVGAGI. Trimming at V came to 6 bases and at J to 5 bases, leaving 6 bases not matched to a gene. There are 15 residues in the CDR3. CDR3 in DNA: TGTGCCAGCAGGGAGGACAGGGCGGATAATTCACCCCTCCACTTT. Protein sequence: CASREDRADNSPLHF.

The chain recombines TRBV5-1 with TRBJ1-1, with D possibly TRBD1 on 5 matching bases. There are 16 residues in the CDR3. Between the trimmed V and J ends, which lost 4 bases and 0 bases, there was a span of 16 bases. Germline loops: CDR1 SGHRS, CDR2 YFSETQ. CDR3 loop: CASSLPSTGLNTEAFF. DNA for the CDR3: TGCGCCAGCAGCCTCCCCTCAACAGGTTTGAACACTGAAGCTTTCTTT.

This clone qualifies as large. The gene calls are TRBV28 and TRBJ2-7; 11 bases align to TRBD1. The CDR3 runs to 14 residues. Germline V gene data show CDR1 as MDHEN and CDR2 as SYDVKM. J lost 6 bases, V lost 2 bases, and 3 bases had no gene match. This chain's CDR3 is CASSLGQGAAEQYF. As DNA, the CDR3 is TGTGCCAGCAGTTTAGGACAGGGGGCGGCCGAGCAGTACTTC.

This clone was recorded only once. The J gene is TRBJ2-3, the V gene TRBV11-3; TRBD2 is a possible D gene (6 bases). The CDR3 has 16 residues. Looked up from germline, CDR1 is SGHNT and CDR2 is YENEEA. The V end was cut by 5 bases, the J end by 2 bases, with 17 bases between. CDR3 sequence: CASSGRAGRLTDTQYF. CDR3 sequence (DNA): TGTGCCAGCAGCGGCCGGGCGGGACGGCTCACAGATACGCAGTATTTT. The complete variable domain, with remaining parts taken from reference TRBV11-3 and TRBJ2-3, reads EAGVVQSPRYKIIEKKQPVAFWCNPISGHNTLYWYLQNLGQGPELLIRYENEEAVDDSQLPKDRFSAERLKGVDSTLKIQPAELGDSAVYLCASSGRAGRLTDTQYFGPGTRLTVL.

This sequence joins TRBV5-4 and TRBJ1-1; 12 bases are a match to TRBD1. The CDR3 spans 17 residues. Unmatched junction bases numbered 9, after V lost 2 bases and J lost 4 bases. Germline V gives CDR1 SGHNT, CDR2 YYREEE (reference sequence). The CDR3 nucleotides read TGTGCCAGCAGCTTCCGGGACAGGGGGCGAGGGGGCACTGAAGCTTTCTTT. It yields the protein CASSFRDRGRGGTEAFF.

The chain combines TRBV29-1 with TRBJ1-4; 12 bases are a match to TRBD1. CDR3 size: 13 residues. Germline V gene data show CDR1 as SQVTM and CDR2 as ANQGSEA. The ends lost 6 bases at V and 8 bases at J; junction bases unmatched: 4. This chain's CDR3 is CSVGTGGREKLFF. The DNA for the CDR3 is TGCAGCGTGGGGACAGGGGGCAGAGAAAAACTGTTTTTT. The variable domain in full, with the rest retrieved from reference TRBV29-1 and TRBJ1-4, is SAVISQKPSRDICQRGTSLTIQCQVDSQVTMMFWYRQQPGQSLTLIATANQGSEATYESGFVIDKFPISRPNLTFSTLTVSNMSPEDSSIYLCSVGTGGREKLFFGSGTQLSVL.

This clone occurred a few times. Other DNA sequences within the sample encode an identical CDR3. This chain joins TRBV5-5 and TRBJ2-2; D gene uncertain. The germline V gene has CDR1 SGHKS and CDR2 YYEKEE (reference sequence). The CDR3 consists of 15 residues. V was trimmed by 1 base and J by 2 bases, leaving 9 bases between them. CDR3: CASSLQVGNTGELFF. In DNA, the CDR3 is TGTGCCAGCAGCTTGCAGGTGGGAAACACCGGGGAGCTGTTTTTT. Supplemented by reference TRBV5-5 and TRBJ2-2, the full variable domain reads DAGVTQSPTHLIKTRGQQVTLRCSPISGHKSVSWYQQVLGQGPQFIFQYYEKEERGRGNFPDRFSARQFPNYSSELNVNALLLGDSALYLCASSLQVGNTGELFFGEGSRLTVL.

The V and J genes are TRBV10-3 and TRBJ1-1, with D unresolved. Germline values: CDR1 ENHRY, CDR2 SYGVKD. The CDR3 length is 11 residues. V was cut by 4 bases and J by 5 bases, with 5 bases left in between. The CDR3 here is CAISGGTEAFF. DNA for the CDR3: TGTGCCATCAGTGGGGGAACTGAAGCTTTCTTT.

The CDR3: CASSQVTGGTLRETQYF. The CDR3 DNA reads as TGTGCCAGCAGCCAAGTTACGGGAGGGACCCTTCGAGAGACCCAGTACTTC. The chain recombines TRBV14 with TRBJ2-5; 8 bases agree with TRBD2. The germline CDR1 and CDR2 sequences are SGHDN and FVKESK. J lost 4 bases, V lost 1 base, and 11 bases had no gene match. The CDR3 has 17 residues.

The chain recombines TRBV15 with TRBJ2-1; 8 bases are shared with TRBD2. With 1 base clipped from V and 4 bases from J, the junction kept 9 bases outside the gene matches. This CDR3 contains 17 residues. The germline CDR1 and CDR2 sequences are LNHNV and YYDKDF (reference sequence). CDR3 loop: CATSRVFDASGYNEQFF. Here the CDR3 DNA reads TGTGCCACCAGCAGAGTATTCGACGCTAGCGGGTACAATGAGCAGTTCTTC.

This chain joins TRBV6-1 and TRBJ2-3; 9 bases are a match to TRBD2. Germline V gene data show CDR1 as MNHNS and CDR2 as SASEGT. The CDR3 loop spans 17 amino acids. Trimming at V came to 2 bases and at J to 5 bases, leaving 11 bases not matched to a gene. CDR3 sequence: CASSENYGGRVVDTQYF. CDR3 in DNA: TGTGCCAGCAGTGAAAATTATGGCGGGAGGGTTGTAGATACGCAGTATTTT.

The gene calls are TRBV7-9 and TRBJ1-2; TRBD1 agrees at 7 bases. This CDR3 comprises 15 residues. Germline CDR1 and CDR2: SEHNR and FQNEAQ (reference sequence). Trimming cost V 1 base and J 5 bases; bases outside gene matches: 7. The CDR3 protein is CASSLVDRESYGYTF. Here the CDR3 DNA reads TGTGCCAGCAGCTTAGTTGACAGGGAATCATATGGCTACACCTTC.

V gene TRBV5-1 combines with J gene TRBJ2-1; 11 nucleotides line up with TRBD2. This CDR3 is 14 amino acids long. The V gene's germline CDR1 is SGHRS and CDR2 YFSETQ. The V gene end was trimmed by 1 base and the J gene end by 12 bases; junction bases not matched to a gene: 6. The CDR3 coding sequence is TGCGCCAGCAGCTTGTCTCTAGCGGGAGGCGTGCAGTTCTTC. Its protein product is CASSLSLAGGVQFF.

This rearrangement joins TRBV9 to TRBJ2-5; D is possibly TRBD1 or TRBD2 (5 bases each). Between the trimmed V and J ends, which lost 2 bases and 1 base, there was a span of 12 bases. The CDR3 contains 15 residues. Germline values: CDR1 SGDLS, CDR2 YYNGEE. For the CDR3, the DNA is TGTGCCAGCAGCGTCGTACCGGGACCCCAAGAGACCCAGTACTTC. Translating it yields CASSVVPGPQETQYF. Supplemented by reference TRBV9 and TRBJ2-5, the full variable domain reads DSGVTQTPKHLITATGQRVTLRCSPRSGDLSVYWYQQSLDQGLQFLIQYYNGEERAKGNILERFSAQQFPDLHSELNLSSLELGDSALYFCASSVVPGPQETQYFGPGTRLLVL.

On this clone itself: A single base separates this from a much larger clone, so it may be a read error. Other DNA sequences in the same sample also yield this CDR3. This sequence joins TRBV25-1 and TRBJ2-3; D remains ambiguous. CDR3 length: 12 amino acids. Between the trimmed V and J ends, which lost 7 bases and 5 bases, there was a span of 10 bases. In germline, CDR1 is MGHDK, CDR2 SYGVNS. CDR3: CASMGSGDTQYF. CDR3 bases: TGTGCCAGCATGGGGTCTGGAGATACGCAGTATTTT.

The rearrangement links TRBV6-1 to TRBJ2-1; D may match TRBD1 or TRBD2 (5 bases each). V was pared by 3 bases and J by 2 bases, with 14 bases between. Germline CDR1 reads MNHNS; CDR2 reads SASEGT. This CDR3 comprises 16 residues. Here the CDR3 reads CASSERGGGTYNEQFF. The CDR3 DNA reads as TGTGCCAGCAGTGAGAGGGGTGGCGGTACCTACAATGAGCAGTTCTTC.

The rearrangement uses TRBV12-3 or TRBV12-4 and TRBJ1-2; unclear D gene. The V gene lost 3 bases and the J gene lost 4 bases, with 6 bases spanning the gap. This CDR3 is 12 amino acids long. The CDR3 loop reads CASSFEFYGYTF. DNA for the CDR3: TGTGCCAGCAGTTTTGAGTTCTATGGCTACACCTTC.

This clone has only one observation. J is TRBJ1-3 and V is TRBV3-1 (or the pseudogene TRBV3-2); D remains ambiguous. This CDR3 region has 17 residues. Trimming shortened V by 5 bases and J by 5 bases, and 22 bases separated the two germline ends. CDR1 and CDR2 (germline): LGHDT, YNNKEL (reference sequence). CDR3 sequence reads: CASSVQVPFTPRNTIYF. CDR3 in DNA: TGTGCCAGCAGCGTCCAGGTCCCATTTACACCACGAAACACCATATATTTT.

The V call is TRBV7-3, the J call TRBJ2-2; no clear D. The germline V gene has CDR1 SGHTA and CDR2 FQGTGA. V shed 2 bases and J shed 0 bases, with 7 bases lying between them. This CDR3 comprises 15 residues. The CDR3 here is CASSLGYANTGELFF. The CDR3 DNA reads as TGTGCCAGCAGCTTAGGGTACGCGAACACCGGGGAGCTGTTTTTT.

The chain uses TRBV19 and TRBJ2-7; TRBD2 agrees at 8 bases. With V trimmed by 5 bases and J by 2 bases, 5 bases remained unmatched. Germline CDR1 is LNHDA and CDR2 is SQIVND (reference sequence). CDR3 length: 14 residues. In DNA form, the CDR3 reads TGTGCCAGTAGTTTTGTAGCGGGAACCTACGAGCAGTACTTC. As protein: CASSFVAGTYEQYF.

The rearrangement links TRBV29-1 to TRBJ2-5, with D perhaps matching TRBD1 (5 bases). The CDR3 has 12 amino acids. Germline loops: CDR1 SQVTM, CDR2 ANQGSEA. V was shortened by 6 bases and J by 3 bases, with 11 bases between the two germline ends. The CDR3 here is CSVGTGEETQYF. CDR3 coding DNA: TGCAGCGTCGGTACAGGCGAAGAGACCCAGTACTTC.

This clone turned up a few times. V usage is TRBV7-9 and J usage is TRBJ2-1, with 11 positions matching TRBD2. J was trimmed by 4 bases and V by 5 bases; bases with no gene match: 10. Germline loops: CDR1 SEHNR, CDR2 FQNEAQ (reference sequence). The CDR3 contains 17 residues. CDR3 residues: CASSPGRLAGGYNEQFF. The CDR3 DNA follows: TGTGCCAGCAGCCCCGGCCGTCTAGCGGGAGGATACAATGAGCAGTTCTTC.